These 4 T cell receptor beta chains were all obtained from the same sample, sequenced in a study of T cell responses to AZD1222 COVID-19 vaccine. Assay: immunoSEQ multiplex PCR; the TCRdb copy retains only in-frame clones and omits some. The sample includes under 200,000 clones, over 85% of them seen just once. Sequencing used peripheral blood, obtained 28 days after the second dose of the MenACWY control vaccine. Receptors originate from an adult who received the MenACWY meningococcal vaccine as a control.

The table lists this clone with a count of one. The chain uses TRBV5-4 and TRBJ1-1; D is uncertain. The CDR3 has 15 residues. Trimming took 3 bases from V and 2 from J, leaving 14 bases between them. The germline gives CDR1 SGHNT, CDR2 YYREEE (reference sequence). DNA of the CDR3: TGTGCCAGCAGCTACCATCTTTTTTCTAACACTGAAGCTTTCTTT. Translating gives CASSYHLFSNTEAFF. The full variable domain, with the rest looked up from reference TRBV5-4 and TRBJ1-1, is ETGVTQSPTHLIKTRGQQVTLRCSSQSGHNTVSWYQQALGQGPQFIFQYYREEENGRGNFPPRFSGLQFPNYSSELNVNALELDDSALYLCASSYHLFSNTEAFFGQGTRLTVV.

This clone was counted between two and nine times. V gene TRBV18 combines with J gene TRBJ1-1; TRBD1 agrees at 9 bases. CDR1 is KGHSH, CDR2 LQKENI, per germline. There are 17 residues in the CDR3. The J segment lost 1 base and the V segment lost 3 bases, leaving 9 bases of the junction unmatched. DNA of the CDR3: TGTGCCAGCTCACCGAACCCAATGGACAGGGGGAACACTGAAGCTTTCTTT. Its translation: CASSPNPMDRGNTEAFF.

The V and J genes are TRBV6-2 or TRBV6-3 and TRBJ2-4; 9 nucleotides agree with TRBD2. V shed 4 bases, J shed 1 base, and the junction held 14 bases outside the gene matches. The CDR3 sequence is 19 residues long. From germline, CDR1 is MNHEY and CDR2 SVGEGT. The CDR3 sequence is CASSLGRREGISAKNIQYF. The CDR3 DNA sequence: TGTGCCAGCAGTTTGGGTAGGCGGGAGGGCATTTCGGCCAAAAACATTCAGTACTTC.

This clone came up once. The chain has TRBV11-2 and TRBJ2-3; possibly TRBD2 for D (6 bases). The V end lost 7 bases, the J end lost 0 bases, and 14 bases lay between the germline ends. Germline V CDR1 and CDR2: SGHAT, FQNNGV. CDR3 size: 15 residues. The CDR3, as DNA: TGTGCCAGCACCGTTCTAGCGTCTAGCACAGATACGCAGTATTTT. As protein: CASTVLASSTDTQYF.